These 17 T cell receptor beta chains were sequenced from one sample in a study of Graves' ophthalmopathy and Graves' hyperthyroidism. The sequenced template was RNA, covering the TCR beta CDR3 region. RT-PCR was first run with HTBI primers, then multiplex PCR in a second round. One entry per CDR3 protein results from TCRdb running MiXCR on the multiplex PCR reads. The sample records approximately 460,000 distinct CDR3 sequences, approximately 14% being singletons. The material sequenced was blood. These TCRs come from a woman in her twenties or thirties with Graves' ophthalmopathy.

This clonotype was seen many times. The rearrangement links TRBV27 to TRBJ2-7, with TRBD2 as a possible D gene (6 bases). CDR1 and CDR2 from the germline V gene are MNHEY and SMNVEV (reference sequence). This CDR3 contains 16 residues. The V end lost 2 bases, the J end lost 1 base, and 15 bases lay between the germline ends. In DNA, the CDR3 is TGTGCCAGCAGTTTAGACGGAGGAGGGAGGTCCTACGAGCAGTACTTC. It yields the protein CASSLDGGGRSYEQYF.

In its sample, this clonotype was seen many times. This chain connects TRBV20-1 to TRBJ1-1; D call uncertain. V was cut by 0 bases and J by 4 bases, with 15 bases left in between. The V gene's germline CDR1 is DFQATT and CDR2 SNEGSKA (reference sequence). The CDR3 loop spans 15 amino acids. In nucleotides, the CDR3 is TGCAGTGCTAGAGATGGAAAGGGAGGTACCACTGAAGCTTTCTTT. Its protein product is CSARDGKGGTTEAFF.

A remark on this clonotype: No conserved phenylalanine or tryptophan ends this CDR3, so it is likely a read error. This chain joins TRBV28 and TRBJ2-5; D assignment may be TRBD1 or TRBD2 (6 bases each). CDR1 and CDR2 from the germline V gene are MDHEN and SYDVKM. The CDR3 has 17 amino acids. CDR3 nucleotide sequence: TGTGCCAGCAGTTTTGAAGAGGATCGGGGGCTCGGAGAGCCCCAGTACTAC. As protein: CASSFEEDRGLGEPQYY.

This clonotype was counted a single time. The chain is built from TRBV20-1 and TRBJ2-5, with TRBD2 matching 11 bases. Unmatched junction bases numbered 10, after V lost 6 bases and J lost 1 base. This CDR3 is 16 amino acids long. Germline V CDR1 and CDR2: DFQATT, SNEGSKA (reference sequence). CDR3: CSADQLAGVTQETQYF. The DNA of the CDR3 is TGCAGTGCCGACCAACTAGCGGGGGTAACCCAAGAGACCCAGTACTTC.

Many counts were recorded for this clonotype. The rearrangement uses TRBV12-3 or TRBV12-4 and TRBJ2-5, with unresolved D. This CDR3 is built from 14 residues. V was cut by 5 bases and J by 4 bases, with 14 bases left in between. CDR3 protein: CASSPRWTTETQYF. The CDR3 coding sequence is TGTGCCAGCAGTCCGAGATGGACGACAGAGACCCAGTACTTC.

This sequence joins TRBV19 and TRBJ2-5, with a possible D match to TRBD2 (5 bases). Per the germline V gene, CDR1 is LNHDA and CDR2 is SQIVND (reference sequence). This CDR3 comprises 14 residues. Trimming removed 1 base at V and 2 bases at J, with 8 bases between. As DNA, the CDR3 is TGTGCCAGTAGTATAGTCGGGGTACAAGAGACCCAGTACTTC. Translated: CASSIVGVQETQYF.

The chain recombines TRBV28 with TRBJ2-7, with 7 nucleotides matching TRBD1. With 8 bases clipped from V and 4 bases from J, the junction kept 14 bases outside the gene matches. This CDR3 is 15 amino acids long. CDR1 MDHEN and CDR2 SYDVKM come from the germline V gene. The CDR3 coding sequence is TGTGCCAGCGGGTCCGCCGGGACAGAAGGGTACGAGCAGTACTTC. It encodes CASGSAGTEGYEQYF.

This clonotype was picked up many times. V usage is TRBV11-2 and J usage is TRBJ1-2; D remains ambiguous. The CDR3 totals 14 residues. Trimming cost V 3 bases and J 8 bases, with 16 bases left between them. Germline assignment: CDR1 SGHAT and CDR2 FQNNGV. The CDR3 DNA reads as TGTGCCAGCAGCTTGTCCGCGGACGCGACCGGCTACACCTTC. As protein: CASSLSADATGYTF.

Ten or more counts support this clonotype. The rearrangement links TRBV28 to TRBJ2-7, with 9 positions matching TRBD1. The V gene's germline CDR1 is MDHEN and CDR2 SYDVKM. The CDR3 is 15 residues long. V lost 5 bases and J lost 6; bases outside the gene matches: 11. The CDR3 reads CASSPNRGRIGEQYF. The CDR3 DNA is TGTGCCAGCAGTCCTAACAGGGGGCGCATCGGCGAGCAGTACTTC.

This clonotype was counted many times. This chain links TRBV20-1 with TRBJ1-5; TRBD1 matches 9 bases. The CDR3 loop spans 13 amino acids. The V gene end was trimmed by 5 bases and the J gene end by 4 bases; junction bases not matched to a gene: 3. CDR1 is DFQATT and CDR2 is SNEGSKA in the germline V gene (reference sequence). The CDR3 loop reads CSAPGTGNQPQHF. CDR3 coding DNA: TGCAGTGCTCCCGGGACAGGGAATCAGCCCCAGCATTTT.

This clonotype was seen ten or more times. The chain carries TRBV11-3 and TRBJ1-6; D possibly corresponds to TRBD1 (5 bases). Between the trimmed V and J ends, which lost 5 bases and 7 bases, there was a span of 15 bases. Germline V gene data show CDR1 as SGHNT and CDR2 as YENEEA. The CDR3 has 15 amino acids. In nucleotides, the CDR3 is TGTGCCAGCAGCGAGAGAACCGGGGGAAATTCACCCCTCCACTTT. Its protein product is CASSERTGGNSPLHF.

There are many counts of this clonotype. J is TRBJ2-7 and V is TRBV7-8, with D perhaps given as TRBD1 or TRBD2 (6 bases each). There are 13 residues in the CDR3. Trimming took off 0 bases at V and 6 bases at J, with 9 bases between the two ends. The V gene's germline CDR1 is SGHVS and CDR2 FQNEAQ. This chain's CDR3 is CASSLAQGLEQYF. As DNA, the CDR3 is TGTGCCAGCAGCTTAGCACAGGGACTCGAGCAGTACTTC.

This clonotype was recorded at least ten times. The V call is TRBV28, the J call TRBJ2-5, with D tentatively TRBD1 or TRBD2 (5 bases each). V lost 8 bases, J lost 5 bases, and 21 bases lay in between. The CDR3 spans 15 residues. The germline CDR1 and CDR2 sequences are MDHEN and SYDVKM. CDR3 loop: CASLLGANGWETQYF. In DNA, the CDR3 is TGTGCCAGCCTCCTCGGGGCAAACGGGTGGGAGACCCAGTACTTC.

This clonotype came up many times. This chain joins TRBV6-2 or TRBV6-3 and TRBJ1-1; TRBD1 matches at 7 bases. Trimming cost V 5 bases and J 4 bases; bases outside gene matches: 7. The CDR3 has 14 amino acids. CDR1 and CDR2 (germline): MNHEY, SVGEGT. The CDR3 region has the DNA TGTGCCAGCAGTCCTGAGGGGGCTGTCACTGAAGCTTTCTTT. Translation gives CASSPEGAVTEAFF.

The gene calls are TRBV4-1 and TRBJ2-7; 10 positions agree with TRBD2. The V segment lost 9 bases and the J segment 2 bases; nucleotides outside the gene matches: 4. The CDR3 spans 13 residues. The V gene's germline CDR1 is MGHRA and CDR2 YSYEKL. This CDR3 reads CASGLAVTYEQYF. The DNA for the CDR3 is TGCGCCAGTGGACTAGCGGTTACCTACGAGCAGTACTTC.

This clonotype was counted many times. The rearrangement joins TRBV12-3 or TRBV12-4 to TRBJ1-1; 9 nucleotides align to TRBD1. This CDR3 has 14 residues. Germline trimming cut 10 bases from V and 6 bases from J; bases unmatched to any gene: 12. In nucleotides, the CDR3 is TGTGCCACCTCTTTTTCCGGGACAGGGTCTGAAGCTTTCTTT. This gives the protein CATSFSGTGSEAFF.

Many counts were recorded for this clonotype. The chain couples TRBV27 to TRBJ1-5; possible D gene TRBD1, 5 bases. CDR3 size: 14 residues. Germline CDR1 and CDR2: MNHEY and SMNVEV (reference sequence). V shed 6 bases and J shed 6 bases, with 15 bases lying between them. Written as DNA, the CDR3 is TGTGCCAGCAGCCCCGGGGGAATCGGTCAGCCCCAGCATTTT. It encodes CASSPGGIGQPQHF.